A single sample gave rise to the 6 T cell receptor beta chains below, sequenced in a study of cytomegalovirus exposure and HLA in healthy donors. With 60 Vbeta and 13 Jbeta primers, the PCR was carried out. Clones were read by immunoSEQ multiplex PCR, and TCRdb kept only the in-frame ones, dropping some. Of 95,000 to 150,000 clones detected, 80% appear once; the ten largest clones hold 8.8%. Sequencing was performed on PBMCs. These receptors originate from a female donor in good health and CMV-seropositive.

The rearrangement uses TRBV6-6 and TRBJ2-7; 7 bases are shared with TRBD2. Germline V gives CDR1 MNHNY, CDR2 SVGAGI (reference sequence). Unmatched junction bases numbered 2, after V lost 6 bases and J lost 0 bases. The CDR3 is made up of 13 amino acids. The CDR3 region has the DNA TGTGCCAGCAGCCGCGGGAGCTCCTACGAGCAGTACTTC. Protein sequence: CASSRGSSYEQYF.

The gene calls are TRBV18 and TRBJ1-2, with 10 bases that match TRBD1. J lost 3 bases, V lost 3 bases, and 4 bases had no gene match. The germline V gene has CDR1 KGHSH and CDR2 LQKENI. The CDR3 contains 15 residues. The DNA of the CDR3 is TGTGCCAGCTCACCGACAGGGGGCGGGTACTATGGCTACACCTTC. Translating it yields CASSPTGGGYYGYTF.

V gene TRBV2 combines with J gene TRBJ2-4; D is ambiguous. Per the germline V gene, CDR1 is SNHLY and CDR2 is FYNNEI. Trimming left V 4 bases short and J 5 bases short, with 6 bases between. This CDR3 region has 12 residues. The CDR3 loop is CASSAEQNIQYF. The CDR3 nucleotides read TGTGCCAGCAGTGCCGAGCAAAACATTCAGTACTTC.

The V gene is TRBV18, the J gene TRBJ2-2; TRBD2 matches 9 bases. The CDR3 is made up of 15 amino acids. The germline V gene has CDR1 KGHSH and CDR2 LQKENI. The trim removed 2 bases at V and 5 bases at J, leaving 3 bases unmatched. The CDR3 loop reads CASSPKAGGTGELFF. Written as DNA, the CDR3 is TGTGCCAGCTCACCAAAAGCGGGGGGAACCGGGGAGCTGTTTTTT.

This clone appeared once. The chain joins TRBV9 to TRBJ1-1, with TRBD1 identical over 10 bases. Germline trimming cut 1 base from V and 0 bases from J; bases unmatched to any gene: 6. CDR1 and CDR2 from the germline V gene are SGDLS and YYNGEE. The CDR3 runs 17 residues. CDR3 amino acids: CASSVNRDRGLNTEAFF. The CDR3 bases are TGTGCCAGCAGCGTAAACCGGGACAGGGGATTGAACACTGAAGCTTTCTTT.

A few counts support this clone. This chain joins TRBV29-1 and TRBJ1-2; D possibly corresponds to TRBD1 (5 bases). CDR1 and CDR2 from the germline V gene are SQVTM and ANQGSEA. The CDR3 totals 12 residues. Trimming shortened V by 4 bases and J by 4 bases, and 10 bases separated the two germline ends. The CDR3 DNA is TGCAGCGTTGTCCAGGGAGGCTATGGCTACACCTTC. Residues: CSVVQGGYGYTF.